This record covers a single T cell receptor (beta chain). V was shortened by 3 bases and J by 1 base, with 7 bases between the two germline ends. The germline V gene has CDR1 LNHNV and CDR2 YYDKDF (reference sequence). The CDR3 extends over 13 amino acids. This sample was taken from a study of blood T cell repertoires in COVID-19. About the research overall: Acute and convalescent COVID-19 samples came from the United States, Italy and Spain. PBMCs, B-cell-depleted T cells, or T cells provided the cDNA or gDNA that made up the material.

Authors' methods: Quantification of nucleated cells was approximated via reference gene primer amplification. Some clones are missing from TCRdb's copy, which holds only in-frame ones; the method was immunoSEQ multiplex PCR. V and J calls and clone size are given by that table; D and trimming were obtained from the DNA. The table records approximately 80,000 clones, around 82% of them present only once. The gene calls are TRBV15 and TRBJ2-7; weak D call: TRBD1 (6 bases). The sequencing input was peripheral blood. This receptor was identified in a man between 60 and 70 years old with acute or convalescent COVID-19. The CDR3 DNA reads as TGTGCCACCAGCAGGGACAGTTCCTACGAGCAGTACTTC. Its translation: CATSRDSSYEQYF.